The 23 T cell receptor beta chains given below trace back to one sample, sequenced in a study of blood T cell repertoires in COVID-19. TCRdb keeps only in-frame clones here, not all; method: immunoSEQ multiplex PCR. This table holds some 200,000 clones, about 88% found once. Source material: PBMCs or T cells enriched from blood (not recorded which). The receptors stem from a woman under 40 who had recovered from COVID-19.

This clone has just one count. V and J are TRBV7-9 and TRBJ1-5; possibly TRBD1 for D (5 bases). Trimming took off 5 bases at V and 8 bases at J, with 22 bases between the two ends. The CDR3 contains 16 residues. Germline lookup yields CDR1 SEHNR and CDR2 FQNEAQ (reference sequence). The chain's CDR3 is CASSPPGEGLGKPQHF. In nucleotides, the CDR3 is TGTGCCAGCAGCCCACCGGGGGAGGGTTTAGGGAAGCCCCAGCATTTT. Using reference TRBV7-9 and TRBJ1-5 for the parts outside the CDR3, the full variable domain is DTGVSQNPRHKITKRGQNVTFRCDPISEHNRLYWYRQTLGQGPEFLTYFQNEAQLEKSRLLSDRFSAERPKGSFSTLEIQRTEQGDSAMYLCASSPPGEGLGKPQHFGDGTRLSIL.

The chain is built from TRBV7-9 and TRBJ1-6; D call uncertain. Per germline, CDR1 SEHNR and CDR2 FQNEAQ (reference sequence). This CDR3 comprises 15 residues. Deletions cut 5 bases from V and 6 bases from J, with 14 bases between. CDR3 loop: CASSLRGMGNSPLHF. Written as DNA, the CDR3 is TGTGCCAGCAGCCTGAGAGGGATGGGTAATTCACCCCTCCACTTT.

The gene calls are TRBV19 and TRBJ2-3, with TRBD2 matching over 7 bases. The CDR3 is 15 amino acids. Germline CDR1 is LNHDA and CDR2 is SQIVND (reference sequence). Unmatched junction bases numbered 8, after V lost 7 bases and J lost 1 base. This CDR3 reads CASTSTSYGTDTQYF. The CDR3 DNA is TGTGCCAGTACCTCGACTAGCTACGGCACAGATACGCAGTATTTT.

The chain employs TRBV27 and TRBJ1-1; weak D call: TRBD1 (5 bases). Germline V gene data show CDR1 as MNHEY and CDR2 as SMNVEV (reference sequence). The CDR3 is made up of 13 amino acids. Trimming removed 8 bases at V and 0 bases at J, with 10 bases between. The CDR3 sequence: CASSGGMNTEAFF. The CDR3 nucleotides read TGTGCCAGCTCGGGGGGTATGAACACTGAAGCTTTCTTT.

The chain carries TRBV5-1 and TRBJ1-6; maybe TRBD1 (5 bases). CDR3 size: 15 residues. Germline V gives CDR1 SGHRS, CDR2 YFSETQ. V was shortened by 4 bases and J by 7 bases, with 15 bases between the two germline ends. The CDR3 reads CASSLRQGENSPLHF. CDR3 in DNA: TGCGCCAGCAGCCTCCGGCAGGGTGAGAATTCACCCCTCCACTTT.

The chain combines TRBV5-4 with TRBJ2-1, with TRBD2 identical over 9 bases. Germline V gives CDR1 SGHNT, CDR2 YYREEE (reference sequence). J gave up 4 bases and V 4 bases, and 6 bases lay outside the gene matches. The CDR3 runs to 15 residues. The CDR3 protein is CASSPSGGRYNEQFF. In nucleotides, the CDR3 is TGTGCCAGCAGCCCCAGCGGGGGGAGATACAATGAGCAGTTCTTC.

The chain uses TRBV9 and TRBJ1-2; tentatively, D is TRBD1 (5 bases). Trimming removed 5 bases from V and 1 base from J, with 9 bases in between. Per the germline V gene, CDR1 is SGDLS and CDR2 is YYNGEE. There are 13 residues in the CDR3. The CDR3 protein is CASRADSNYGYTF. The CDR3 region has the DNA TGTGCCAGCAGAGCCGACAGTAACTATGGCTACACCTTC.

The chain joins TRBV29-1 to TRBJ1-4, with D maybe TRBD1 (6 bases). The germline gives CDR1 SQVTM, CDR2 ANQGSEA. The CDR3 has 15 residues. The ends were cut back, 5 bases at V and 0 bases at J, with 13 bases in the middle. CDR3 DNA sequence: TGCAGCGTTTCCAAAGGGGGAACAACTAATGAAAAACTGTTTTTT. This codes for CSVSKGGTTNEKLFF.

The chain uses TRBV15 and TRBJ1-4, with D possibly matching TRBD1 (5 bases). In germline, CDR1 is LNHNV, CDR2 YYDKDF (reference sequence). CDR3 length: 14 residues. V lost 6 bases and J 4 bases, leaving 12 bases between the germline ends. CDR3 sequence: CATSGGGNNEKLFF. The CDR3 DNA reads as TGTGCCACCAGTGGGGGAGGCAATAATGAAAAACTGTTTTTT.

The V gene is TRBV2, the J gene TRBJ2-1; maybe TRBD1 (6 bases). The CDR3 covers 16 residues. Germline CDR1 is SNHLY and CDR2 is FYNNEI. Trimming left V 0 bases short and J 4 bases short, with 13 bases between. CDR3 sequence: CASSEADRIPYNEQFF. The DNA of the CDR3 is TGTGCCAGCAGTGAAGCAGACAGGATCCCTTACAATGAGCAGTTCTTC.

The chain is built from TRBV2 and TRBJ1-1; the D gene is possibly TRBD1 (5 bases). The ends were cut back, 7 bases at V and 1 base at J, with 13 bases in the middle. Germline loops: CDR1 SNHLY, CDR2 FYNNEI. The CDR3 sequence is 14 residues long. For the CDR3, the DNA is TGTGCCAGCACGGTCCAGGGAACGAACACTGAAGCTTTCTTT. It translates to CASTVQGTNTEAFF.

The rearrangement joins TRBV5-4 to TRBJ1-1; D remains unclear. CDR1 is SGHNT and CDR2 is YYREEE in the germline V gene (reference sequence). Trimming left V 1 base short and J 0 bases short, with 10 bases between. The CDR3 runs to 15 residues. The CDR3, as DNA: TGTGCCAGCAGCTTGTCGCCGGGAATGAACACTGAAGCTTTCTTT. Its translation: CASSLSPGMNTEAFF. Full variable domain (missing parts from reference TRBV5-4 and TRBJ1-1): ETGVTQSPTHLIKTRGQQVTLRCSSQSGHNTVSWYQQALGQGPQFIFQYYREEENGRGNFPPRFSGLQFPNYSSELNVNALELDDSALYLCASSLSPGMNTEAFFGQGTRLTVV.

This chain links TRBV7-2 with TRBJ2-5, with D possibly matching TRBD2 (7 bases). This CDR3 is built from 18 residues. Deletions cut 1 base from V and 2 bases from J, with 20 bases between. Germline CDR1 is SGHTA and CDR2 is FQGNSA. As DNA, the CDR3 is TGTGCCAGCAGCTTAGTACCCCCCGGGCGGGGGCCACAAGAGACCCAGTACTTC. The encoded protein is CASSLVPPGRGPQETQYF.

The chain recombines TRBV28 with TRBJ1-2, with a tentative D call TRBD1 (5 bases). Trimming left V 10 bases short and J 4 bases short, with 16 bases between. This CDR3 has 13 amino acids. Per the germline V gene, CDR1 is MDHEN and CDR2 is SYDVKM. CDR3 residues: CAIYRGSGYGYTF. For the CDR3, the DNA is TGTGCCATTTACCGGGGGAGTGGCTATGGCTACACCTTC.

V gene TRBV7-9 combines with J gene TRBJ1-5, with D possibly matching TRBD1 (6 bases). Germline CDR1 and CDR2: SEHNR and FQNEAQ (reference sequence). Between the trimmed V and J ends, which lost 4 bases and 5 bases, there was a span of 12 bases. The length of the CDR3 is 14 residues. The CDR3 nucleotides are TGTGCCAGCAGCTCTCAGGGGTATGATCAGCCCCAGCATTTT. It translates to CASSSQGYDQPQHF.

The CDR3 is CASSPRTGADTGELFF. CDR3 bases: TGTGCCAGCTCACCCCGGACAGGGGCGGACACCGGGGAGCTGTTTTTT. The rearrangement uses TRBV18 and TRBJ2-2; 9 nucleotides line up with TRBD1. Unmatched junction bases numbered 5, after V lost 3 bases and J lost 3 bases. The CDR3 consists of 16 residues. Germline loops: CDR1 KGHSH, CDR2 LQKENI.

The chain links TRBV7-8 to TRBJ1-2; D is unclear. Germline CDR1 reads SGHVS; CDR2 reads FQNEAQ. Trimming removed 8 bases from V and 3 bases from J, with 10 bases in between. The CDR3 is 12 residues long. This chain's CDR3 is CASASVDYGYTF. CDR3 DNA sequence: TGTGCCAGCGCCTCGGTTGACTATGGCTACACCTTC.

The count of this clone is one. The chain is built from TRBV12-5 and TRBJ1-1, with D tentatively TRBD1 (5 bases). Between the trimmed V and J ends, which lost 5 bases and 8 bases, there was a span of 18 bases. CDR3 length: 14 amino acids. In germline, CDR1 is LGHNT, CDR2 FRNRAP. This chain's CDR3 is CASGPGVTGDEAFF. CDR3 sequence (DNA): TGTGCTAGTGGTCCGGGGGTTACCGGAGACGAAGCTTTCTTT.

J is TRBJ1-1 and V is TRBV27; D may be TRBD1 (5 bases). Trimming pared 5 bases from V and 4 bases from J, leaving 14 bases between. This CDR3 has 14 residues. The germline CDR1 and CDR2 sequences are MNHEY and SMNVEV (reference sequence). CDR3 protein: CASSGSGRGTEAFF. CDR3 bases: TGTGCCAGCAGTGGGTCAGGGCGCGGCACTGAAGCTTTCTTT.

The chain employs TRBV6-5 and TRBJ1-2; no firm D call. Germline V CDR1 and CDR2: MNHEY, SVGAGI. V lost 0 bases, J lost 0 bases, and 8 bases lay in between. The CDR3 consists of 15 residues. The CDR3 sequence: CASSYSEEANYGYTF. In DNA, the CDR3 is TGTGCCAGCAGTTACTCGGAGGAAGCTAACTATGGCTACACCTTC.

Comment on this clone: At one of its ends the junction is not consistent with the germline gene, which may arise from a read error. This sequence joins TRBV12-3 or TRBV12-4 and TRBJ1-2, with D tentatively TRBD1 (6 bases). There are 11 residues in the CDR3. The CDR3: CASSQESGTQF. In DNA form, the CDR3 reads TGTGCCAGCAGTCAGGAGAGCGGGACACAGTTC.

J is TRBJ2-7 and V is TRBV11-2, with 7 bases fitting TRBD1. Germline V CDR1 and CDR2: SGHAT, FQNNGV. The CDR3 is 15 amino acids. V was clipped by 5 bases and J by 6 bases; unmatched bases: 13. CDR3 in amino acids: CASSGLTGRAPEQYF. In DNA, the CDR3 is TGTGCCAGCAGCGGCTTGACAGGGCGGGCCCCCGAGCAGTACTTC.

V is TRBV7-2 and J is TRBJ1-4, with D hard to call. This CDR3 has 13 residues. The germline gives CDR1 SGHTA, CDR2 FQGNSA. V lost 1 base and J 8 bases, leaving 8 bases between the germline ends. DNA for the CDR3: TGTGCCAGCAGCTTAGTACGGGAAGAAAAACTGTTTTTT. Its translation: CASSLVREEKLFF. The variable domain in full, with the rest retrieved from reference TRBV7-2 and TRBJ1-4, is GAGVSQSPSNKVTEKGKDVELRCDPISGHTALYWYRQSLGQGLEFLIYFQGNSAPDKSGLPSDRFSAERTGGSVSTLTIQRTQQEDSAVYLCASSLVREEKLFFGSGTQLSVL.